This T cell receptor (beta chain) was sequenced in a study of T cell responses to AZD1222 COVID-19 vaccine. Study-level findings and limits: At baseline, just five or six AZD1222 recipients tested seropositive. Clonal diversity was possibly underestimated, and white British individuals and females predominated among donors.

This table comes from immunoSEQ multiplex PCR, and its TCRdb copy is limited to in-frame clones, with some not included. This table has more than 95,000 clones, roughly 90% appearing once. The CDR3 consists of 13 residues. From germline, CDR1 is LNHDA and CDR2 SQIVND (reference sequence). V dropped 9 bases and J dropped 8; count of bases not matched to a gene: 5. Details on this clone: What it recognizes is unknown.

The chain uses TRBV19 and TRBJ1-6, with 9 bases lining up with TRBD1. This specimen was peripheral blood, taken on day 0 of AZD1222 vaccination. The sequence was obtained from an adult in good health. CDR3 loop: CASGDRVDSPLHF. The CDR3 DNA is TGTGCCAGCGGGGACAGGGTTGATTCACCCCTCCACTTT.